The TCR beta chain under discussion was sequenced for a study of graft-versus-host responses after intestinal transplantation. Background on the study: Transplant types were multivisceral, liver-intestinal, or isolated intestinal. General study points: The highest levels of circulating GvH clones went along with early declines in HvG clones after transplant.

In germline, CDR1 is MNHNS, CDR2 SASEGT. Trimming shortened V by 7 bases and J by 4 bases, and 16 bases separated the two germline ends. CDR3 size: 15 residues. Concerning this clone itself: Its matching antigen is unknown.

Libraries were prepared by immunoSEQ multiplex PCR; TCRdb keeps only in-frame clonotypes and omits some of them. The table has tens of thousands of clones, roughly 89% seen once. The source was bone marrow, collected around 720 days after intestinal transplantation. J is TRBJ1-4 and V is TRBV6-1; no firm D call. This receptor was obtained from a human patient who received an intestinal transplant, so some T cells may come from the graft donor. The CDR3 sequence is CASMAVGLGNEKLFF. CDR3 nucleotides: TGTGCCAGCATGGCCGTGGGTCTCGGTAATGAAAAACTGTTTTTT.